The clone carrying this T cell receptor (beta chain) was counted a few times. The antigen remains unidentified. TCRdb reanalysed the 5' RACE reads using MiXCR and keeps one entry per CDR3 protein. The repertoire holds approximately 500,000 distinct CDR3 sequences, approximately 23% seen once, with roughly an eighth in the top ten. This sample was included in a study of T-cell memory formation after mild COVID-19. Study-wide findings and caveats: Shrinking CD4+ clones were chiefly CM and EM; CD8+ ones were chiefly EMRA. Whereas later expanders leaned CD4+, clones contracting day 15 to 85 showed a balanced CD4/CD8 makeup.

CDR1 and CDR2 from the germline V gene are SGDLS and YYNGEE. V lost 4 bases and J 5 bases, leaving 15 bases between the germline ends. The CDR3 contains 14 residues. The sample comprised PBMCs or a T cell subset sorted from them (not recorded which). This TCR was sampled from an adult woman who had mild COVID-19 (a few samples of this study predate the infection). Cell type and time point are not known. The V and J genes are TRBV9 and TRBJ1-1, with D perhaps matching TRBD1 (5 bases). The CDR3 nucleotides are TGTGCCAGCAGCTCGGGGGGGGAAGGGACTGAAGCTTTCTTT. Amino acid sequence: CASSSGGEGTEAFF.